One sample yielded the 9 T cell receptor beta chains listed below, sequenced in a study of identical twins. TCRdb reprocessed the 5' RACE reads via MiXCR and lists one record per CDR3 protein. The sample includes 1.5 million to 2 million distinct CDR3 sequences, around 29% of them seen just once. The material sequenced was cord blood. The receptors derive from a newborn girl in good health.

The chain has TRBV9 and TRBJ2-5; D is unclear. The germline V gene encodes CDR1 SGDLS and CDR2 YYNGEE. Trimming removed 2 bases at V and 9 bases at J, with 17 bases between. The CDR3 runs to 14 residues. The CDR3 here is CASSVPGAPRPQYF. The CDR3 coding sequence is TGTGCCAGCAGCGTTCCCGGTGCCCCCAGACCCCAGTACTTC.

This clonotype was observed at least ten times. The rearrangement links TRBV4-2 to TRBJ2-7; maybe TRBD2 (5 bases). V lost 0 bases and J lost 2, with 8 bases in between. This CDR3 spans 14 amino acids. In germline, CDR1 is LGHNA, CDR2 YNFKEQ. CDR3 residues: CASSQDYGTYEQYF. For the CDR3, the DNA is TGTGCCAGCAGCCAAGATTACGGGACCTACGAGCAGTACTTC.

The chain uses TRBV19 and TRBJ1-1; a possible D gene is TRBD1 (6 bases). The CDR3 loop spans 14 amino acids. Trimming took 7 bases from V and 1 from J, leaving 13 bases between them. Germline CDR1 and CDR2: LNHDA and SQIVND (reference sequence). This CDR3 is CASITHRENTEAFF. The CDR3 nucleotides read TGTGCCAGTATAACCCACAGGGAGAACACTGAAGCTTTCTTT.

The genes are TRBV27 and TRBJ2-7, with a weak D call TRBD2 (6 bases). The CDR3 runs 18 residues. Trimming took off 6 bases at V and 0 bases at J, with 24 bases between the two ends. The germline CDR1 and CDR2 sequences are MNHEY and SMNVEV (reference sequence). The CDR3 nucleotides are TGTGCCAGCAGCGGGTCCATATGGGGGGAGAGCAACTCCTACGAGCAGTACTTC. Translated, it gives CASSGSIWGESNSYEQYF.

The V and J genes are TRBV21-1 and TRBJ1-2. TRBV21-1 is assigned pseudogene status. The CDR3 is 12 amino acids. CDR3 nucleotides: TGTGCCAGCAGCAAATCGATCTATGGCTACACCTTC. Its translation is CASSKSIYGYTF.

Points on this clonotype: A much larger clone lies one base from this, so it may be a read error. The genes are TRBV6-5 and TRBJ1-2; no clear D gene. The CDR3 runs to 14 residues. CDR1 and CDR2 from the germline V gene are MNHEY and SVGAGI. CDR3 loop: CAGSFGRGSYGYTF. CDR3 DNA sequence: TGTGCCGGCAGTTTTGGACGGGGTAGTTATGGCTACACCTTC.

The CDR3 DNA follows: TGTGCCAGCAGCTTAGCCCACACCTCCTCTGGAAACACCATATATTTT. Amino acid sequence: CASSLAHTSSGNTIYF. J is TRBJ1-3 and V is TRBV7-2; no firm D call. The CDR3 covers 16 residues. Germline V gene sequence: CDR1 SGHTA, CDR2 FQGNSA. Between the trimmed V and J ends, which lost 0 bases and 0 bases, there was a span of 9 bases.

This clonotype showed up many times. The chain links TRBV15 to TRBJ2-7, with D uncertain. The CDR3 sequence is 15 residues long. The ends were cut back, 0 bases at V and 1 base at J, with 10 bases in the middle. The germline V gene encodes CDR1 LNHNV and CDR2 YYDKDF (reference sequence). This CDR3 is CATSRETAISYEQYF. Here the CDR3 DNA reads TGTGCCACCAGCAGAGAAACAGCTATATCCTACGAGCAGTACTTC.

A few counts support this clonotype. This chain uses TRBV28 with TRBJ2-2, with 9 bases aligning to TRBD1. The V segment lost 4 bases and the J segment 0 bases; nucleotides outside the gene matches: 3. The CDR3 consists of 16 residues. From germline, CDR1 is MDHEN and CDR2 SYDVKM. CDR3 amino acids: CASSSRQGANTGELFF. The CDR3 DNA reads TGTGCCAGCAGTTCCCGACAGGGGGCGAACACCGGGGAGCTGTTTTTT.